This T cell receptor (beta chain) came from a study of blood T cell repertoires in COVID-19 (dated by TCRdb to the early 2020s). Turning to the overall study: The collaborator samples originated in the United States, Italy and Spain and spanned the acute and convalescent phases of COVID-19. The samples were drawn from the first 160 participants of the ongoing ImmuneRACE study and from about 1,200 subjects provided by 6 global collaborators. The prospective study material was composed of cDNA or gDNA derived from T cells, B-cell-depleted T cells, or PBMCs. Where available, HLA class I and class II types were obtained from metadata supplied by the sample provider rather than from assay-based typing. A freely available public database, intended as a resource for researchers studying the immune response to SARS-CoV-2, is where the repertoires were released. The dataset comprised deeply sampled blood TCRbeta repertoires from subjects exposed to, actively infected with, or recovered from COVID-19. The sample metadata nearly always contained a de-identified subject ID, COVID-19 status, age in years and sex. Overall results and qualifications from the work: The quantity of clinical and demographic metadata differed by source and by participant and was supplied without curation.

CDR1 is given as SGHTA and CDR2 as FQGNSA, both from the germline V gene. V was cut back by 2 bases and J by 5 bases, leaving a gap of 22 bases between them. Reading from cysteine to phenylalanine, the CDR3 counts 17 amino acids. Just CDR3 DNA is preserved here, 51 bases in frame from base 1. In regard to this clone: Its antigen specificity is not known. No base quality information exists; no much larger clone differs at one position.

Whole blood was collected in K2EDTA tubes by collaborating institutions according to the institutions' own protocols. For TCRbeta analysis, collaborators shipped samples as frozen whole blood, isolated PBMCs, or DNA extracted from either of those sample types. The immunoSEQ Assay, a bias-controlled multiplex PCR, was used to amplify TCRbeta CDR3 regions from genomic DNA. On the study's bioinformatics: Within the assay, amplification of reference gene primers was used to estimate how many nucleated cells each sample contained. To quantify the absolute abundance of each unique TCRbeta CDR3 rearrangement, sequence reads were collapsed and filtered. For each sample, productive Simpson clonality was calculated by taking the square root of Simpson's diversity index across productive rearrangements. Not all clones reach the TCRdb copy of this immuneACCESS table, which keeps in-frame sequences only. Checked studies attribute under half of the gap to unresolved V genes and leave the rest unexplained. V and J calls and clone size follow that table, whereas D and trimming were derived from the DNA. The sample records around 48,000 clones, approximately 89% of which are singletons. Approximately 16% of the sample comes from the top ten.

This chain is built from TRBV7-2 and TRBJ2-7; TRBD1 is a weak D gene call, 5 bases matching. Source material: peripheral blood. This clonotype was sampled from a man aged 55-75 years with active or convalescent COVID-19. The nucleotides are TGTGCCAGCAGCTTATGGGCTCTGGGTGGGGCGGTAAACGAGCAGTACTTC. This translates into CASSLWALGGAVNEQYF.